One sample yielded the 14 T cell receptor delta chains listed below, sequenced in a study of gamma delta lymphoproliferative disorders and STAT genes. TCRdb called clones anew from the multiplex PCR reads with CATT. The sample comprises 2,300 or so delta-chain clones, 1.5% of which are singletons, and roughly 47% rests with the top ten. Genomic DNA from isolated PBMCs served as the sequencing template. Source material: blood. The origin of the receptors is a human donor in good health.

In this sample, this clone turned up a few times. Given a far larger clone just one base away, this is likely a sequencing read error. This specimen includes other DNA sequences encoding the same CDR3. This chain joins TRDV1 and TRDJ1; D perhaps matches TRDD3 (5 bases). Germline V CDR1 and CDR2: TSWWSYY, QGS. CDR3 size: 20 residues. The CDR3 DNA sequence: TGTGCTCTTGGGGAACCTCCTTTTCCCCCGCGGGGAATGTACACCGATAAGCTCATCTTT. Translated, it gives CALGEPPFPPRGMYTDKLIF.

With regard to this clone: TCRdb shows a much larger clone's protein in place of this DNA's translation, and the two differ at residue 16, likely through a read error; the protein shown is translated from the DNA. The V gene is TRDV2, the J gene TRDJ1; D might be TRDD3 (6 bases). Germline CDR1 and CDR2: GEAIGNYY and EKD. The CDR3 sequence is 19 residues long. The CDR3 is CACDTVQGRLGSYTDRLIF. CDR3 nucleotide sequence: TGTGCCTGTGACACCGTTCAAGGCCGACTGGGCTCTTACACCGATAGACTCATCTTT.

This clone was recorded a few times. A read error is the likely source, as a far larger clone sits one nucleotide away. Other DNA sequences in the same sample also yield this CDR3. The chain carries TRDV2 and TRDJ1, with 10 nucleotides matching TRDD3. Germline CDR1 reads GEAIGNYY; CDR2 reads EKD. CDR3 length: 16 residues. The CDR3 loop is CACDGLLGDLTDKLIF. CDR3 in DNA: TGTGCCTGTGATGGCCTACTGGGGGATTTAACCGATAAACTCATCTTC.

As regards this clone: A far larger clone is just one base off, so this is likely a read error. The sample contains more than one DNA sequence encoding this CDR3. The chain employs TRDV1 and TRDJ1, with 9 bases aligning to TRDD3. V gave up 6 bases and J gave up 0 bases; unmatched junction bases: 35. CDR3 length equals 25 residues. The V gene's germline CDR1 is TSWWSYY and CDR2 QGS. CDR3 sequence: CALGPELIPTLLGTGGGTYTDKLIF. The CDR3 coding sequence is TGTGCTCTTGGACCAGAACTAATTCCCACCCTACTCGGTACTGGGGGAGGAACCTACACCGATAAACTCATCTTT.

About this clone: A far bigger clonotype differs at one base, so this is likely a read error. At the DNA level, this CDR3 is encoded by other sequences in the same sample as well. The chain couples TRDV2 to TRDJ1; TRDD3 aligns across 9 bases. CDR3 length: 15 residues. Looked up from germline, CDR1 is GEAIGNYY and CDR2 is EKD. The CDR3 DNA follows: TGTGCCTGTGACACTCTACTGGGGGACACCGATAAACTTATCTTT. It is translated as CACDTLLGDTDKLIF.

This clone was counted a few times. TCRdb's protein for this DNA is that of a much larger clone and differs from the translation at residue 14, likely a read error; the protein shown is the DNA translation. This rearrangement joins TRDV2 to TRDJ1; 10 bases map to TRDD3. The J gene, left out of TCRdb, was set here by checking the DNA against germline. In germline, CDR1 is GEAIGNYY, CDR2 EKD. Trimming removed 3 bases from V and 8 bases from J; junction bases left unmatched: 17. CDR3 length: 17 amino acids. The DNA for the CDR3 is TGTGCCTGTGACGTCGTTGAGGGTACTGGGGGATCCGGAAAACTCATCTTT. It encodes CACDVVEGTGGSGKLIF.

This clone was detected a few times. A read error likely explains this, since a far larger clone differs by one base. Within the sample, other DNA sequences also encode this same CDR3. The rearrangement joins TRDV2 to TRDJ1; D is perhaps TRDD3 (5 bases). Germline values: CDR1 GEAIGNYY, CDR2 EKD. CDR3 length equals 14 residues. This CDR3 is CACDKVPGGDKLIF. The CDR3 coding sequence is TGCGCCTGTGATAAGGTACCAGGGGGCGATAAACTCATCTTT.

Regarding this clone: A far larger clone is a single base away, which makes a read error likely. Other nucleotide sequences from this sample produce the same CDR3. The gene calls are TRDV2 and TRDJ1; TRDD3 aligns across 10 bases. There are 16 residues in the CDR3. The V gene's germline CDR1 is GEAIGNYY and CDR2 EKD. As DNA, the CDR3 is TGCGCCTGTGACACCGTGGTTGGGGGGATACGCAGGGAACTCATCTTT. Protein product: CACDTVVGGIRRELIF.

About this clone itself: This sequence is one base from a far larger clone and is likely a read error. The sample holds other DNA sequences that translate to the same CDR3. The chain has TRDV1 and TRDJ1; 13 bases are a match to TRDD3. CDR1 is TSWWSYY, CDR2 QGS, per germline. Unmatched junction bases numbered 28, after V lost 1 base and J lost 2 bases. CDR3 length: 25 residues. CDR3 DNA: TGTGCTCTTGGGGAACCGTTACTAACCCGTACTGGGGGATACGCGAAGAAGCTCTATACCGATAAACTCATCTTT. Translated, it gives CALGEPLLTRTGGYAKKLYTDKLIF.

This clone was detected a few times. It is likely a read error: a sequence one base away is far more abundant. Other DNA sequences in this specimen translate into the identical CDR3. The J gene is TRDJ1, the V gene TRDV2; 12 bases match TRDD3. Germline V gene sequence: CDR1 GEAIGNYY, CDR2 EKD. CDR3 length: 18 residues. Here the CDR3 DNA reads TGTGCCTGTGACCCGCTACTGGGGGATACAGGGTACACCGATAAGCTCATCTTT. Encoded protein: CACDPLLGDTGYTDKLIF.

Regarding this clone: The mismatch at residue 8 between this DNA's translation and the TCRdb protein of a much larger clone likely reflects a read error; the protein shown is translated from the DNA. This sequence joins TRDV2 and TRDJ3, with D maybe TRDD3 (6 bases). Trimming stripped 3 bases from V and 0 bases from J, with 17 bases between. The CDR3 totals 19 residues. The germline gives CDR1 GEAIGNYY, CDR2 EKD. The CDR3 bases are TGTGCCTGTGACTACTTGGGGGGTACGACCTCCTGGGACACCCGACAGATGTTTTTC. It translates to CACDYLGGTTSWDTRQMFF.

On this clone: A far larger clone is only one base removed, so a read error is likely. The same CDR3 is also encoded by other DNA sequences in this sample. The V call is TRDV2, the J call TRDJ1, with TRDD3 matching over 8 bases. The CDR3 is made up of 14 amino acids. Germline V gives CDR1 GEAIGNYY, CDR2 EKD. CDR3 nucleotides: TGTGCCTGTGACAAACTGGGGGGTACCGATAAACTTATCTTT. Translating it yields CACDKLGGTDKLIF.

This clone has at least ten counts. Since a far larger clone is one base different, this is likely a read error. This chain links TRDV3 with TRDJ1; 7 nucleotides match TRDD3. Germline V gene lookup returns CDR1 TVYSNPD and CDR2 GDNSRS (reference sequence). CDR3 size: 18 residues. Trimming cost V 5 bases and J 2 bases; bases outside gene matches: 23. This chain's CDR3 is CALRFPPVGGWGTDKLIF. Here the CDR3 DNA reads TGTGCCCTTCGGTTCCCACCAGTCGGGGGATGGGGAACCGATAAACTCATCTTT.

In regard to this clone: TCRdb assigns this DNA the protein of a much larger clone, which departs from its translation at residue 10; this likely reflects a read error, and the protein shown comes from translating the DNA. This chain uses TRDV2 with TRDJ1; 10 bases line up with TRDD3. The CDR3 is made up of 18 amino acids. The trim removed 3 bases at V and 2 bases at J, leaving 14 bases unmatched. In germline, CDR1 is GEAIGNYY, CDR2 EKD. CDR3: CACDPILGDARGTDKLIF. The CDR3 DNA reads TGTGCCTGTGACCCTATACTGGGGGATGCGAGGGGGACCGATAAACTCATCTTT.